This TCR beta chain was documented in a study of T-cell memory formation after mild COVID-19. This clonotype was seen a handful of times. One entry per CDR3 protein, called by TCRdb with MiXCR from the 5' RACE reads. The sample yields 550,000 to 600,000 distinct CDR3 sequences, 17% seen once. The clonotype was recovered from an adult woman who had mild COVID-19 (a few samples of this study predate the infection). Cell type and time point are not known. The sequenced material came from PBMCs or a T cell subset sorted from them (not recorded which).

Here the CDR3 DNA reads TGCGCCAGCAGCCAAGTCGCGGGAGGCCACTCCTACGAGCAGTACTTC. Amino acid sequence: CASSQVAGGHSYEQYF. This sequence joins TRBV4-3 and TRBJ2-7; 8 bases are a match to TRBD2. This CDR3 region has 16 residues. V trimming: 1 base; J trimming: 0 bases; junction bases outside the gene matches: 5. Germline CDR1 and CDR2: LGHNA and YSLEER.